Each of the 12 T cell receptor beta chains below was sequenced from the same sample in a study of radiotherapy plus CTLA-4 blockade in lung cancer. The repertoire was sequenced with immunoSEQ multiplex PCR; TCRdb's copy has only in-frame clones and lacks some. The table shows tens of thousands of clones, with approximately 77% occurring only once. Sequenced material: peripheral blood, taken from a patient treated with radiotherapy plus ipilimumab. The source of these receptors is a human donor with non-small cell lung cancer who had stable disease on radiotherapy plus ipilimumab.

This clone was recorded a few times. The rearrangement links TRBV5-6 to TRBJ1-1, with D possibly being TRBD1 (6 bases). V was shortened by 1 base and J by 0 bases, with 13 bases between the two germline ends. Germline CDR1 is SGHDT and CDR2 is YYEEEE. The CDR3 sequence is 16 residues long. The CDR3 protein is CASSLTVGQMNTEAFF. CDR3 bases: TGTGCCAGCAGCTTGACGGTAGGACAGATGAACACTGAAGCTTTCTTT.

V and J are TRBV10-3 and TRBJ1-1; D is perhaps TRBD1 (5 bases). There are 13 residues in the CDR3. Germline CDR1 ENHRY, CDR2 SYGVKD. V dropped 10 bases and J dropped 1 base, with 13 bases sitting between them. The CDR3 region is CATSRGKNTEAFF. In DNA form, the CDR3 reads TGTGCCACCAGCCGGGGGAAGAACACTGAAGCTTTCTTT.

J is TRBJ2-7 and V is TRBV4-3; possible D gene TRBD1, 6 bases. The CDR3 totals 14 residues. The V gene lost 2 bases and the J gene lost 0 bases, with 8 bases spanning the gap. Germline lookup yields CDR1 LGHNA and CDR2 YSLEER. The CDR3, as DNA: TGCGCCAGCAGCCAACTAGGGGGCTCCTACGAGCAGTACTTC. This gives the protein CASSQLGGSYEQYF.

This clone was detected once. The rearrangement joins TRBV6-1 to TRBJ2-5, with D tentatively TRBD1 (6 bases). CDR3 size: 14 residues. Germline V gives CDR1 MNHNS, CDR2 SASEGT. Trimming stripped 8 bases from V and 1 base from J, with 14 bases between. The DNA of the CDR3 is TGTGCCAGCGGCGCACAGGGAACCCAAGAGACCCAGTACTTC. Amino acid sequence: CASGAQGTQETQYF.

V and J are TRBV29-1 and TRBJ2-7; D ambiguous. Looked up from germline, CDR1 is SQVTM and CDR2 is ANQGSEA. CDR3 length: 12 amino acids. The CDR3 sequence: CSVVGQTYEQYF. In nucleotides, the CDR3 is TGCTCCGTCGTGGGCCAGACATACGAGCAGTACTTC.

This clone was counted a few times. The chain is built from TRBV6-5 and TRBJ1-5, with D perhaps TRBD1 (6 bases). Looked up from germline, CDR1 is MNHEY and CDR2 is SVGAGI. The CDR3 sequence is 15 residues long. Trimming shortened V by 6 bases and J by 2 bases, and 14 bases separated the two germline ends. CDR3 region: CASRPGTFGNQPQHF. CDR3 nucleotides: TGTGCCAGCAGACCCGGGACATTTGGCAATCAGCCCCAGCATTTT.

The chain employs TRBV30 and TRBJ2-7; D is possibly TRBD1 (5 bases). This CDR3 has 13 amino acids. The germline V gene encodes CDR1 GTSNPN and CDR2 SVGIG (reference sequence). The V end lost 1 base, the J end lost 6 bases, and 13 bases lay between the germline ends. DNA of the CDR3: TGTGCCTGGAGTGCTTGGTTAGGGGTCGAGCAGTACTTC. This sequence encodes CAWSAWLGVEQYF. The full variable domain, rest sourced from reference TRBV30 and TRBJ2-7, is SQTIHQWPATLVQPVGSPLSLECTVEGTSNPNLYWYRQAAGRGLQLLFYSVGIGQISSEVPQNLSASRPQDRQFILSSKKLLLSDSGFYLCAWSAWLGVEQYFGPGTRLTVT.

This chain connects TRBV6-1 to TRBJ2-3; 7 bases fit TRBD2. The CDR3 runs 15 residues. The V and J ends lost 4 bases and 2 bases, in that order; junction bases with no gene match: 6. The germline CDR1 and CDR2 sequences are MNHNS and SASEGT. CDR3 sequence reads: CASSVAGGVTDTQYF. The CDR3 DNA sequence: TGTGCCAGCAGTGTAGCGGGCGGGGTCACAGATACGCAGTATTTT.

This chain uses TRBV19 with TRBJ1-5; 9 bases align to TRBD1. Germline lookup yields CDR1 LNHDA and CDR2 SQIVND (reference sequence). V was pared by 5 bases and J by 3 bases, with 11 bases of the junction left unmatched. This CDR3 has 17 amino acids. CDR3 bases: TGTGCCAGTAGTTCATACATCCGGGACAGGGACAATCAGCCCCAGCATTTT. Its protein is CASSSYIRDRDNQPQHF.

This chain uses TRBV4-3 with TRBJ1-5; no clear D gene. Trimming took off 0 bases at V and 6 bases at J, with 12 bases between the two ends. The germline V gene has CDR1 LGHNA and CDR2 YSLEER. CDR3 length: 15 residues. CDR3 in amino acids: CASSQDFGERQPQHF. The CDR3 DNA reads TGCGCCAGCAGCCAAGATTTCGGTGAACGTCAGCCCCAGCATTTT.

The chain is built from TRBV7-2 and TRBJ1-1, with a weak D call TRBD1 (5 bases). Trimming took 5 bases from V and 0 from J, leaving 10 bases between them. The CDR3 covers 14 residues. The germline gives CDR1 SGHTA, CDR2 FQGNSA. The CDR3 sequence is CASSLTAMNTEAFF. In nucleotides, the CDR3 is TGTGCCAGCAGCCTGACAGCCATGAACACTGAAGCTTTCTTT. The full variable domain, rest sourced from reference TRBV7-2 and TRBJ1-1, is GAGVSQSPSNKVTEKGKDVELRCDPISGHTALYWYRQSLGQGLEFLIYFQGNSAPDKSGLPSDRFSAERTGGSVSTLTIQRTQQEDSAVYLCASSLTAMNTEAFFGQGTRLTVV.

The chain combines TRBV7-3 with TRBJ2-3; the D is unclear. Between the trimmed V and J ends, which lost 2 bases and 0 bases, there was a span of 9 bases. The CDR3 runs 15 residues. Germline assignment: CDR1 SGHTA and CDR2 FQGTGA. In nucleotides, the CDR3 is TGTGCCAGCAGCTTAGACGGAGCTAGCACAGATACGCAGTATTTT. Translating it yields CASSLDGASTDTQYF.